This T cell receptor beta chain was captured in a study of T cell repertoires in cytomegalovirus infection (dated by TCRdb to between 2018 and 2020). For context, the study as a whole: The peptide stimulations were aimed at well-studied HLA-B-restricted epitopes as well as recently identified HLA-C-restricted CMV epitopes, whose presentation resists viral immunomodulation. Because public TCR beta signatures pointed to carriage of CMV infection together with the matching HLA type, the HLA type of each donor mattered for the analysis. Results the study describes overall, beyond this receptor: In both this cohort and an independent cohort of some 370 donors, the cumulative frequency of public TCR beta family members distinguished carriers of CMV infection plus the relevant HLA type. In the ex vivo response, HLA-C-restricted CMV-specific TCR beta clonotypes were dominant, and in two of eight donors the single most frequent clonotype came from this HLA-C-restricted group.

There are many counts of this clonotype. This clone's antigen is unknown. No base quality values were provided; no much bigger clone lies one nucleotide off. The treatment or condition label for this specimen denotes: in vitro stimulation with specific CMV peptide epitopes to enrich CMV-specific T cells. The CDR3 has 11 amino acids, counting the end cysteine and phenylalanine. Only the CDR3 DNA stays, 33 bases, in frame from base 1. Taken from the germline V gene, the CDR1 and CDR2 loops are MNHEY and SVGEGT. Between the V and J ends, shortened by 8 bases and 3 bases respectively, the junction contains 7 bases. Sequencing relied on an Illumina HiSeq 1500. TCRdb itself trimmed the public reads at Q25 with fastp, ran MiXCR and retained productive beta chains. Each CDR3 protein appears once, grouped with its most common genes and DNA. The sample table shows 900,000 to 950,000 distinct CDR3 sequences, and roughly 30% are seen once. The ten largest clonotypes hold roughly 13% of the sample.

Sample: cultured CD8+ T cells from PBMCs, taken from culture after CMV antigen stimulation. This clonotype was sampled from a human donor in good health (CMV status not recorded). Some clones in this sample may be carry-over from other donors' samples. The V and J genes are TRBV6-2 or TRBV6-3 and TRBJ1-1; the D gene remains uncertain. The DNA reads TGTGCCAGCTCGTGGGACACTGAAGCTTTCTTT. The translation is CASSWDTEAFF.